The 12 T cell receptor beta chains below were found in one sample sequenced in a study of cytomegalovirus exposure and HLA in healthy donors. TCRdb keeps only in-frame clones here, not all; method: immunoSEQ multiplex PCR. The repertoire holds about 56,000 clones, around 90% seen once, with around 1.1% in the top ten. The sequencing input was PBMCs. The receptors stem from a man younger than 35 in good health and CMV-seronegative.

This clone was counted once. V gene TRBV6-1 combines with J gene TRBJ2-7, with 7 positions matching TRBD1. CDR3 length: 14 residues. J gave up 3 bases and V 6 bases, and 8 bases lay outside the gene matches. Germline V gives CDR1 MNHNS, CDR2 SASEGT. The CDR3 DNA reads TGTGCCAGCAGAACCGGGACAGTTTTCTACGAGCAGTACTTC. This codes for CASRTGTVFYEQYF.

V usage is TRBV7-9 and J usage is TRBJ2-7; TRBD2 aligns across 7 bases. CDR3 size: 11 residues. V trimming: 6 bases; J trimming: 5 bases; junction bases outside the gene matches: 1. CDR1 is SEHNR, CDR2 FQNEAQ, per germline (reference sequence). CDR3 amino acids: CASRGGNEQYF. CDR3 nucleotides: TGTGCCAGCAGGGGGGGGAACGAGCAGTACTTC.

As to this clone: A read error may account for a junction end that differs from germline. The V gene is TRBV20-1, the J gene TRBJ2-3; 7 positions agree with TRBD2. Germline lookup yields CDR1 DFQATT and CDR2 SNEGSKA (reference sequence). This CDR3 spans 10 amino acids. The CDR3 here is CRASGDTQYF. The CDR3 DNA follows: TGCAGGGCTAGCGGAGATACGCAGTATTTT.

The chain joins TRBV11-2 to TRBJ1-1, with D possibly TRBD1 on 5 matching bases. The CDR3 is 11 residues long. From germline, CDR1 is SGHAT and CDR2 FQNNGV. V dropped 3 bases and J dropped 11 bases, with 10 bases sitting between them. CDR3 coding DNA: TGTGCCAGCAGCTTGGGGGGTCGTGCTTTCTTT. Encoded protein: CASSLGGRAFF.

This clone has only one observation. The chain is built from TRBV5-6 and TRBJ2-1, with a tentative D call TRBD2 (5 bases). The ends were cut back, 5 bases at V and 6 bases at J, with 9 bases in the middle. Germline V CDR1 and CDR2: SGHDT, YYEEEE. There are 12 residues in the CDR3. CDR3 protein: CASSRDLNEQFF. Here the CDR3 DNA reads TGTGCCAGCAGTCGGGATCTCAATGAGCAGTTCTTC.

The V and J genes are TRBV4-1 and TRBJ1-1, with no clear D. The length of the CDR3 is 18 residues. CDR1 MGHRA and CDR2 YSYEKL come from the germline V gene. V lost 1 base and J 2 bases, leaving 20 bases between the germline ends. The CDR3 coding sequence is TGCGCCAGCAGCCAAGGGACTGAACTACCTTGGGGAAACACTGAAGCTTTCTTT. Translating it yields CASSQGTELPWGNTEAFF.

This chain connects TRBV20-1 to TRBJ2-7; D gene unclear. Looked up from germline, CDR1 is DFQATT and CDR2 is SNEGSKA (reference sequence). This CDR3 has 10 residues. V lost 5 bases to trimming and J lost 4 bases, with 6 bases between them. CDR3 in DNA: TGCAGTGCTTCCCGTTACGAGCAGTACTTC. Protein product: CSASRYEQYF.

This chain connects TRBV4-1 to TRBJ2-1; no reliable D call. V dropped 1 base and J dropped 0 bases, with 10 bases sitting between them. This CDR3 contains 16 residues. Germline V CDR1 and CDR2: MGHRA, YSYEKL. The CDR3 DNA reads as TGCGCCAGCAGCCAAGTCGCAGCGAGCTCCTACAATGAGCAGTTCTTC. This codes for CASSQVAASSYNEQFF.

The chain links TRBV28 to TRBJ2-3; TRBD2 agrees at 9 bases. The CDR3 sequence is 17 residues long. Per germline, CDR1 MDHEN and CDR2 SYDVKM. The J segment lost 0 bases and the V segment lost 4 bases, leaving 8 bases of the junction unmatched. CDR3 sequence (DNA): TGTGCCAGCAGTTCACTAGCGGGCAGGACTAGCACAGATACGCAGTATTTT. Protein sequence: CASSSLAGRTSTDTQYF.

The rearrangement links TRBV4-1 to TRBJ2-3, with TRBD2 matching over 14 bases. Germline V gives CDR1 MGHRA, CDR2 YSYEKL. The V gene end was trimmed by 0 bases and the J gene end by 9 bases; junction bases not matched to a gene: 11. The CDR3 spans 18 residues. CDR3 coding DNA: TGCGCCAGCAGCCAAGATGGGACTAGCGGGAGAAATATCGGGACGCAGTATTTT. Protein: CASSQDGTSGRNIGTQYF.

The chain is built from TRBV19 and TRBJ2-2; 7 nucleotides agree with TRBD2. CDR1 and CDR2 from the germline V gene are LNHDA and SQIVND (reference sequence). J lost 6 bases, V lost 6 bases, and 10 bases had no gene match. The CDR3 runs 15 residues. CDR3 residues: CASRIPGGSPGELFF. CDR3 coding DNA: TGTGCCAGTAGAATCCCGGGCGGGAGCCCCGGGGAGCTGTTTTTT.

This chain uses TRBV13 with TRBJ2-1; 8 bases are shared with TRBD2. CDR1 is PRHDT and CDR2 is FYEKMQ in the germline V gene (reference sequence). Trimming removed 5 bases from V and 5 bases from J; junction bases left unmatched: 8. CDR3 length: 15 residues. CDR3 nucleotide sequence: TGTGCCAGCAGCGAAGGACTAGCTTTCGACAATGAGCAGTTCTTC. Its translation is CASSEGLAFDNEQFF. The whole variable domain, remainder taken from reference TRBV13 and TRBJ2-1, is AAGVIQSPRHLIKEKRETATLKCYPIPRHDTVYWYQQGPGQDPQFLISFYEKMQSDKGSIPDRFSAQQFSDYHSELNMSSLELGDSALYFCASSEGLAFDNEQFFGPGTRLTVL.